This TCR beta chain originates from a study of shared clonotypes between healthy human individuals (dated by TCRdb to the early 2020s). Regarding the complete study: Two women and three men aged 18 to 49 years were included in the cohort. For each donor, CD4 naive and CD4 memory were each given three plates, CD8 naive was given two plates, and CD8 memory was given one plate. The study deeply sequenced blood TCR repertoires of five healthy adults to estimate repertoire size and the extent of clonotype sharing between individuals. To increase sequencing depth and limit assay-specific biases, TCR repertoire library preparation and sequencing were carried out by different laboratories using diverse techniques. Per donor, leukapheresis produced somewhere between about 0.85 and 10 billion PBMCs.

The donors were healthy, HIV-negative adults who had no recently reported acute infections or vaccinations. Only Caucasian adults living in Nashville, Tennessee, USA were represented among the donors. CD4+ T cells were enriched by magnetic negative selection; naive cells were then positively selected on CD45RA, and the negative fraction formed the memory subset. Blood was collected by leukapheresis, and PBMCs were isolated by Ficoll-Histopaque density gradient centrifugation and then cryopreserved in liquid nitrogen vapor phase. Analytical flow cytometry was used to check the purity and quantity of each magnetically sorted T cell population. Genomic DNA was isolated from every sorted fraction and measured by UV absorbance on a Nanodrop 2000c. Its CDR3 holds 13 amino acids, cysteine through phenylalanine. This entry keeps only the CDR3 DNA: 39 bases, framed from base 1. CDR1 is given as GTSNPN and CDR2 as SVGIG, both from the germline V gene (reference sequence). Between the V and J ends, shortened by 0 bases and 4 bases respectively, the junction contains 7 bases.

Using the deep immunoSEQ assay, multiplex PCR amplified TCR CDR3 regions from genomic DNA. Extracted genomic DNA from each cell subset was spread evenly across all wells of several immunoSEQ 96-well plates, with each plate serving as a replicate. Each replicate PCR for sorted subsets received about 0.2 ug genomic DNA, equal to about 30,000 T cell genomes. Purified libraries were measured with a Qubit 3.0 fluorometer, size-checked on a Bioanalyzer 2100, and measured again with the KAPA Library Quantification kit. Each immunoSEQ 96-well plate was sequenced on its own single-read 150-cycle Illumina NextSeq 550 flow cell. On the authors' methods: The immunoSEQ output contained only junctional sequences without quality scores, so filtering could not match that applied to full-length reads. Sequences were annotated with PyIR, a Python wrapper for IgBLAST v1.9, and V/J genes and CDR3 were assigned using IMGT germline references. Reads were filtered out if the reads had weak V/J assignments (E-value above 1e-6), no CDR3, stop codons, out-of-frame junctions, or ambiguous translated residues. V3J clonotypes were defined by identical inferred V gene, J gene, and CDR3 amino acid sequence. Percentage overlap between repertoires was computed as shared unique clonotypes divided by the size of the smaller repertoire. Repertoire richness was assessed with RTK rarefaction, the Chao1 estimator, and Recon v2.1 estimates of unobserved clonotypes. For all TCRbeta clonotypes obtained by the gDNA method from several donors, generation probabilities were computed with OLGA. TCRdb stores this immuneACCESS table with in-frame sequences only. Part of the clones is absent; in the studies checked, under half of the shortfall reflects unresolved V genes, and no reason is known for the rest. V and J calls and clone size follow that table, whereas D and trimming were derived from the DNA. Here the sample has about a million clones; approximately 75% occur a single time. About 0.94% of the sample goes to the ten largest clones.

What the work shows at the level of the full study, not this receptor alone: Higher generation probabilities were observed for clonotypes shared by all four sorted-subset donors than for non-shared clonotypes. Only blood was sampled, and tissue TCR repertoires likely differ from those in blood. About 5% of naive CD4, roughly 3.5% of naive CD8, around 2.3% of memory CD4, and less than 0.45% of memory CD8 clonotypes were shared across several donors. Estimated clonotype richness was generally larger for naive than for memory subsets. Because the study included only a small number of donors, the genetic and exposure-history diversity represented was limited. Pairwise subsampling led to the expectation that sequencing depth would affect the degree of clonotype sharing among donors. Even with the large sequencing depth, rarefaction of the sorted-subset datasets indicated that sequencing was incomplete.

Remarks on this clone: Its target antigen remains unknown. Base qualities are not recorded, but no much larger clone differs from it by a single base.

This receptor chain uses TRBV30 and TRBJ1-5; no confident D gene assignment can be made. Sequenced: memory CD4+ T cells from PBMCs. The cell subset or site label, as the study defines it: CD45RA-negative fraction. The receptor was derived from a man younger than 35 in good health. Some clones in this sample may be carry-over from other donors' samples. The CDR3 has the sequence CAWSVSDNQPQHF. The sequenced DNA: TGTGCCTGGAGTGTATCGGATAATCAGCCCCAGCATTTT.